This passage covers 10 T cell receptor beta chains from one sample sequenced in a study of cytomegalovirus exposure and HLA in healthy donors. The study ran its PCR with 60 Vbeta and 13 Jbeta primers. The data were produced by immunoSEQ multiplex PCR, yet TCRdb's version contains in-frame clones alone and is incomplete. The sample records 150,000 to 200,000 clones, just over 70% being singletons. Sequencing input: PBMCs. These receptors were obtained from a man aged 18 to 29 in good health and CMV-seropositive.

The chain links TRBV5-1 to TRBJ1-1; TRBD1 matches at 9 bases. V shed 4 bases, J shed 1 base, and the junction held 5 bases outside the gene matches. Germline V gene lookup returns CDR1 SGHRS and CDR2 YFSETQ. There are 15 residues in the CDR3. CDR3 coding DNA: TGCGCCAGCAGCCCTCAGACAGGGGGGAACACTGAAGCTTTCTTT. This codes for CASSPQTGGNTEAFF.

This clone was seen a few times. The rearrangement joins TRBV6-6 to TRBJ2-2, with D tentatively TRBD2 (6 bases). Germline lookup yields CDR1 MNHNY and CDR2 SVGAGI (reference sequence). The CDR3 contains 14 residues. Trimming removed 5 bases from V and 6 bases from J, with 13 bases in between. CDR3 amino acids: CASSGRGTAGELFF. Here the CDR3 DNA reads TGTGCCAGCAGTGGGCGGGGTACGGCCGGGGAGCTGTTTTTT.

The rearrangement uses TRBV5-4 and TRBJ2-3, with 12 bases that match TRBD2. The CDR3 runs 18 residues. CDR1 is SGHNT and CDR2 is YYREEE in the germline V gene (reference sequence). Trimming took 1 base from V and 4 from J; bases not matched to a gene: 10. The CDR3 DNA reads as TGTGCCAGCAGCTTGAGGATCCAGGCTAGCGGGGGGGCAGATACGCAGTATTTT. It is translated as CASSLRIQASGGADTQYF.

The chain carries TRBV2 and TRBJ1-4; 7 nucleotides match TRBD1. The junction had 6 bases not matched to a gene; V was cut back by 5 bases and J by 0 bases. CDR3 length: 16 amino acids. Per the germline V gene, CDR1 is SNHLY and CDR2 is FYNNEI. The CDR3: CASSRTGAATNEKLFF. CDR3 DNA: TGTGCCAGCAGTCGGACAGGTGCTGCAACTAATGAAAAACTGTTTTTT.

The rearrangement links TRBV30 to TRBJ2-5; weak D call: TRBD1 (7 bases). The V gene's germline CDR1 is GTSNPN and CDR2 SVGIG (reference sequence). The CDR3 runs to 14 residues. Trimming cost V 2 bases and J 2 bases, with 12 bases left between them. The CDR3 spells CAWSLAGGQETQYF. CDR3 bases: TGTGCCTGGAGTCTCGCAGGGGGGCAAGAGACCCAGTACTTC.

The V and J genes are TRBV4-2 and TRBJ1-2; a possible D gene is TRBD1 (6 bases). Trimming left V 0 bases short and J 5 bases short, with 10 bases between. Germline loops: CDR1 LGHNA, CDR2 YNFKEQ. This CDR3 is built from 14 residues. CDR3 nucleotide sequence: TGTGCCAGCAGCCAAGAGGCAGGGGAGTATGGCTACACCTTC. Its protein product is CASSQEAGEYGYTF.

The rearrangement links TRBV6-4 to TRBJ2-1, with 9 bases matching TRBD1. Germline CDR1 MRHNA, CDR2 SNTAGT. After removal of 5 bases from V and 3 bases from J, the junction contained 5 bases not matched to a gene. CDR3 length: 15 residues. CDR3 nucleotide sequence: TGTGCCAGCAGTCCCGGGACAGGGTACTACAATGAGCAGTTCTTC. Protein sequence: CASSPGTGYYNEQFF.

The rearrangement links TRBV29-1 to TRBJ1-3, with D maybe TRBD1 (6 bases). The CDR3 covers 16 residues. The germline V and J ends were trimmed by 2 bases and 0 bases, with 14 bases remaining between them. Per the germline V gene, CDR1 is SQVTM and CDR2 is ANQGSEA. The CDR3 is CSVENPTGHSGNTIYF. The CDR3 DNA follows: TGCAGCGTTGAAAACCCTACAGGGCACTCTGGAAACACCATATATTTT.

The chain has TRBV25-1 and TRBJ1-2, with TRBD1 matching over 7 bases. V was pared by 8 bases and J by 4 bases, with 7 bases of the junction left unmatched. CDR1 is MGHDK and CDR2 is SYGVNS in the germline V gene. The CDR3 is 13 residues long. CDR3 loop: CASGVAGGYGYTF. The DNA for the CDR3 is TGTGCCAGCGGGGTGGCAGGGGGCTATGGCTACACCTTC.

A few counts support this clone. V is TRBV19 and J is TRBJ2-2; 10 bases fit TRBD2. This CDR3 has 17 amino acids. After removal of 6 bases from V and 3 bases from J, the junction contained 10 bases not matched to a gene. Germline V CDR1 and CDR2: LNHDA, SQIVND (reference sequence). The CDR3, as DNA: TGTGCCAGTAGGAACCTAAGCGGGAGGGCCTACACCGGGGAGCTGTTTTTT. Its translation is CASRNLSGRAYTGELFF.